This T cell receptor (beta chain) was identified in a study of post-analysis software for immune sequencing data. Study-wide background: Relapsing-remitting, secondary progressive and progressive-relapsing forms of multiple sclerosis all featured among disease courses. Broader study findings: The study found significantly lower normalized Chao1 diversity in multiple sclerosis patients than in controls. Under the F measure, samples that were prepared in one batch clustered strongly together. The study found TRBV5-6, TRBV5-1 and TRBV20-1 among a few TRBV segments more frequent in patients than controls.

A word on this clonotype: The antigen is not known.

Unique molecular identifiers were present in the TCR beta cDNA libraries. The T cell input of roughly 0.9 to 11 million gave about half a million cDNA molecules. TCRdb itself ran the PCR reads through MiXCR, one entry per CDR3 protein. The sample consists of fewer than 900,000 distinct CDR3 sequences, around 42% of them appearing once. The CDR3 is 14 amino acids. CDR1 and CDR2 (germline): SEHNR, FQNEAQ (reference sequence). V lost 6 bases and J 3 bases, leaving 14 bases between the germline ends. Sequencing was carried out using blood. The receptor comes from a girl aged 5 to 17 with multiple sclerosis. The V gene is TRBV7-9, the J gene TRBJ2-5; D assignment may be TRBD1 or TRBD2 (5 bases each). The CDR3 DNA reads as TGTGCCAGCAGTAACCGGGACGGAAAAGAGACCCAGTACTTC. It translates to CASSNRDGKETQYF.